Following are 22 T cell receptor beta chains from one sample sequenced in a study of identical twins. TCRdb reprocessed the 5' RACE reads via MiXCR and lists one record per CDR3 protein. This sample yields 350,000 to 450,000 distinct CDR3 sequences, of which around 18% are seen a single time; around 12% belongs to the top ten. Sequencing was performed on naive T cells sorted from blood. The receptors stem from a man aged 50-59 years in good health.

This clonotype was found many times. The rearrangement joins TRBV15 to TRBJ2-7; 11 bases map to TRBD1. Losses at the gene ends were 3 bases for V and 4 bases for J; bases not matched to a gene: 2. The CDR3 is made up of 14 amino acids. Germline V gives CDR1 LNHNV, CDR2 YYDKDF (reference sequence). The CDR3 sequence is CATSRDRGLYEQYF. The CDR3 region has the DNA TGTGCCACCAGCAGGGACAGGGGGCTATACGAGCAGTACTTC.

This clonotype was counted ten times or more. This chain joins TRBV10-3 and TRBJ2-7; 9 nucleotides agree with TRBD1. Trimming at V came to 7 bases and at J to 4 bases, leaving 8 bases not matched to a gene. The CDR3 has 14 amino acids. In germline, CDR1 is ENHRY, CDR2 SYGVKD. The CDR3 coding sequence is TGTGCCATCACTAGGACAGGGGCTCTTTACGAGCAGTACTTC. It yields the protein CAITRTGALYEQYF.

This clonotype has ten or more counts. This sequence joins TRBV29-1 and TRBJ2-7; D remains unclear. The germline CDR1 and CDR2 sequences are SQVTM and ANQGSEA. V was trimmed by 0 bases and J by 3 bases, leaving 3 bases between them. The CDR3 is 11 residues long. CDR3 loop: CSVEEYYEQYF. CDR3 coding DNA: TGCAGCGTTGAAGAGTACTACGAGCAGTACTTC.

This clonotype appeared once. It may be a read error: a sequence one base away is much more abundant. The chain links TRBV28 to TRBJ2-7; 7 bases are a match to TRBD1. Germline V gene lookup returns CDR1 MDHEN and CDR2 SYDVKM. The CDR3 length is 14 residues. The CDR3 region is CASSHRGGLYELYF. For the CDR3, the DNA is TGTGCCAGCAGTCATCGAGGGGGCCTCTACGAGCTGTACTTC.

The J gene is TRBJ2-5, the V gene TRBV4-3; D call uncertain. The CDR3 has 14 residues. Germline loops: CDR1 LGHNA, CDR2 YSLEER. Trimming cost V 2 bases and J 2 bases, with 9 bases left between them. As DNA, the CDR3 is TGCGCCAGCAGCCAATCCGTCCGGCAAGAGACCCAGTACTTC. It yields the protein CASSQSVRQETQYF.

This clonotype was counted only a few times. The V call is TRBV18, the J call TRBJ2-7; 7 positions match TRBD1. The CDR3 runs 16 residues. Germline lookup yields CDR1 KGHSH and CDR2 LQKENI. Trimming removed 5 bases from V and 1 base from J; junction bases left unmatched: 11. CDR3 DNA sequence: TGTGCCAGCTCAGTAACACAGGGGACATATTCCTACGAGCAGTACTTC. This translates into CASSVTQGTYSYEQYF.

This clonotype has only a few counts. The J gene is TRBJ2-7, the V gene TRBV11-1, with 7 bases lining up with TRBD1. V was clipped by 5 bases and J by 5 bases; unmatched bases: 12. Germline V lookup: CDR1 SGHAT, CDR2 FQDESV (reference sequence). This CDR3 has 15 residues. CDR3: CASSPDRVVRNEQYF. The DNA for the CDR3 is TGTGCCAGCAGCCCAGACAGGGTTGTTCGAAACGAGCAGTACTTC. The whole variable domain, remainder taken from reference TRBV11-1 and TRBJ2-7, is EAEVAQSPRYKITEKSQAVAFWCDPISGHATLYWYRQILGQGPELLVQFQDESVVDDSQLPKDRFSAERLKGVDSTLKIQPAELGDSAMYLCASSPDRVVRNEQYFGPGTRLTVT.

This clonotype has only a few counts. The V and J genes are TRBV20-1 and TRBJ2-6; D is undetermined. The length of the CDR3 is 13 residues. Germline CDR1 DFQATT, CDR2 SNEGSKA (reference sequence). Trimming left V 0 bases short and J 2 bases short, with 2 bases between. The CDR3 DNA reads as TGCAGTGCTAGAGAAACTGGGGCCAACGTCCTGACTTTC. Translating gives CSARETGANVLTF.

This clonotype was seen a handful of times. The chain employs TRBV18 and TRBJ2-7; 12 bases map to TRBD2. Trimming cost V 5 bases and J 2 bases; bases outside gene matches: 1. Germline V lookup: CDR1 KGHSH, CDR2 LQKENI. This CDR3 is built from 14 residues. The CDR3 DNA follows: TGTGCCAGCTCAGGACTAGCGGGAACCTACGAGCAGTACTTC. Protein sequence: CASSGLAGTYEQYF.

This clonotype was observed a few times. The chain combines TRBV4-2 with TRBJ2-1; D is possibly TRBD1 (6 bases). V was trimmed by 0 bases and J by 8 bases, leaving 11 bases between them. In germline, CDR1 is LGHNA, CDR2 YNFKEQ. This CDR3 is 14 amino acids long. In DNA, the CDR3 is TGTGCCAGCAGCCAAGATTTGGGGGCTGATGAGCAGTTCTTC. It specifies CASSQDLGADEQFF.

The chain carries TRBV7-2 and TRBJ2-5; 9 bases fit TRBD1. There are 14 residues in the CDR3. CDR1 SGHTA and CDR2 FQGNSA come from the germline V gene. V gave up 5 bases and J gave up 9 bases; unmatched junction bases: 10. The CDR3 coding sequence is TGTGCCAGCAGCCATGACAGGGGGGCCGTGGCCCAGTACTTC. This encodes CASSHDRGAVAQYF. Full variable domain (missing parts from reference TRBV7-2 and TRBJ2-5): GAGVSQSPSNKVTEKGKDVELRCDPISGHTALYWYRQSLGQGLEFLIYFQGNSAPDKSGLPSDRFSAERTGGSVSTLTIQRTQQEDSAVYLCASSHDRGAVAQYFGPGTRLLVL.

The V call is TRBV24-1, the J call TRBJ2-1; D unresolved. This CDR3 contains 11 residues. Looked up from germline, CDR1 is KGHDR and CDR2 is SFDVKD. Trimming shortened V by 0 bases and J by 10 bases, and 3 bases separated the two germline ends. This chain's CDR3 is CATSDLREQFF. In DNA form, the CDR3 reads TGTGCCACCAGTGATTTGCGGGAGCAGTTCTTC.

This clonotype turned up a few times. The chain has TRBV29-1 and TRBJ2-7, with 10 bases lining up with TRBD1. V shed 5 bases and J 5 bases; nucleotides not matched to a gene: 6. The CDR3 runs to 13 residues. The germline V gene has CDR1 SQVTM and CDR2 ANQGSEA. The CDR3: CSVRDRGTDEQYF. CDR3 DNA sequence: TGCAGCGTTAGGGACAGGGGAACGGACGAGCAGTACTTC.

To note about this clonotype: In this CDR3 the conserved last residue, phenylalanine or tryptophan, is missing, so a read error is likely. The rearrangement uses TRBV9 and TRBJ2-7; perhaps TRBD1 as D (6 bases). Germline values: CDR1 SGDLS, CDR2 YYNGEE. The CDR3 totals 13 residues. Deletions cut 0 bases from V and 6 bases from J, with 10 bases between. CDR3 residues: CASSVARGSEQYI. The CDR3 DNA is TGTGCCAGCAGCGTAGCTAGGGGGTCCGAGCAGTACATC.

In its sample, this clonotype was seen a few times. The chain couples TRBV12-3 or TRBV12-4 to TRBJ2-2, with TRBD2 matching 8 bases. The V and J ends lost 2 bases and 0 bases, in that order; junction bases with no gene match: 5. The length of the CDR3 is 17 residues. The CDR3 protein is CASSLTRLATNTGELFF. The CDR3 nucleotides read TGTGCCAGCAGTTTAACCCGACTAGCGACGAACACCGGGGAGCTGTTTTTT.

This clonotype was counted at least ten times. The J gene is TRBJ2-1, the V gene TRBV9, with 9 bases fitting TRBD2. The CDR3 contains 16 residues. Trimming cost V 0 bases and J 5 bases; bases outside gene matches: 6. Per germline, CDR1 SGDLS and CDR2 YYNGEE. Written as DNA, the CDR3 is TGTGCCAGCAGCGTAGGGTTGACTAGCGGAGACAATGAGCAGTTCTTC. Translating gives CASSVGLTSGDNEQFF.

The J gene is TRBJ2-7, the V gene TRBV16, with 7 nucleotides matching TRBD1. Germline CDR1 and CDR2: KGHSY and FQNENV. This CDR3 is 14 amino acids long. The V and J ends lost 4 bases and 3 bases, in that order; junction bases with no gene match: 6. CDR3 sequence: CASSRQTGFYEQYF. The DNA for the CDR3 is TGTGCCAGCAGCCGCCAGACAGGGTTCTACGAGCAGTACTTC.

The CDR3 DNA reads TGTGCCAGCAGTTACCGACTAAGCGGGAACTACGAGCAGTACTTC. Encoded protein: CASSYRLSGNYEQYF. The chain recombines TRBV6-2 or TRBV6-3 with TRBJ2-7, with TRBD2 matching over 7 bases. The CDR3 totals 15 residues. CDR1 and CDR2 from the germline V gene are MNHEY and SVGEGT. The V segment lost 2 bases and the J segment 3 bases; nucleotides outside the gene matches: 7.

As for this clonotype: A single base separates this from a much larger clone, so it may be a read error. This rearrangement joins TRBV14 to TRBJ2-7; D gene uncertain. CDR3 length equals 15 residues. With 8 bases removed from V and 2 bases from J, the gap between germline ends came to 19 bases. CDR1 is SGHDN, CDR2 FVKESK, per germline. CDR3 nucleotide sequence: TGTGCCAGCGGCGGACCCACAGCCTGGCCCTACGAGCAGTACTTC. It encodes CASGGPTAWPYEQYF.

DNA of the CDR3: TGTGCCAGCAGCTTAGGGGCGCAGGCCAAAAACATTCAGTACTTC. This gives the protein CASSLGAQAKNIQYF. The chain uses TRBV7-6 and TRBJ2-4; no reliable D call. CDR3 length equals 15 residues. V was clipped by 1 base and J by 1 base, with 8 bases between them. Per germline, CDR1 SGHVS and CDR2 FNYEAQ.

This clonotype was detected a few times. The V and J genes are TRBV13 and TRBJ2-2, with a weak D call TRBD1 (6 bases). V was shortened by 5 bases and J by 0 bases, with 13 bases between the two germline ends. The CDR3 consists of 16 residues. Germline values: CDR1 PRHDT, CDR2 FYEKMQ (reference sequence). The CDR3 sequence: CASSRRQATNTGELFF. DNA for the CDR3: TGTGCCAGCAGCCGCAGACAGGCAACGAACACCGGGGAGCTGTTTTTT.

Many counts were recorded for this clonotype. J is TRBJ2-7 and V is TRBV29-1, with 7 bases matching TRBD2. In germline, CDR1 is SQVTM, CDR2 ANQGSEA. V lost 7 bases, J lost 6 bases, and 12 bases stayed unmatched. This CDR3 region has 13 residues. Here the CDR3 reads CSALVGTISEQYF. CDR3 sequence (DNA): TGCAGCGCCCTAGTAGGGACTATCAGCGAGCAGTACTTC.